Below, 29 T cell receptor beta chains from the same sample are listed, as sequenced in a study of regulatory T cells in long-lasting Graves disease. Researchers made TCR beta libraries by using iRepertoire HTBI primers and running Arm-PCR on CDR3 regions. One entry per CDR3 protein results from TCRdb running MiXCR on the multiplex PCR reads. The data show approximately 470,000 distinct CDR3 sequences, 15% to 20% seen once. Time point noted: newly diagnosed GD, antithyroid drugs for less than 3 months. Extracted RNA from PBMCs served as the source of the TCR library. These same data were also listed under a study on T cells in Graves' hyperthyroidism and ophthalmopathy.

The material was peripheral blood mononuclear cells (PBMCs), obtained at new diagnosis, from a patient treated with antithyroid drugs. Receptor source: a man aged 35-49 years with Graves disease.

The chain recombines TRBV20-1 with TRBJ2-5; 13 bases are shared with TRBD2. CDR1 DFQATT and CDR2 SNEGSKA come from the germline V gene (reference sequence). The V and J ends lost 3 bases and 5 bases, in that order; junction bases with no gene match: 12. The CDR3 has 17 amino acids. The CDR3 here is CSARGRTSGSLRETQYF. The CDR3 DNA is TGCAGTGCTAGGGGTCGGACTAGCGGGAGTTTGCGGGAGACCCAGTACTTC.

The chain recombines TRBV25-1 with TRBJ2-1; no reliable D call. Per germline, CDR1 MGHDK and CDR2 SYGVNS. With 7 bases removed from V and 8 bases from J, the gap between germline ends came to 15 bases. The CDR3 contains 13 residues. CDR3 in DNA: TGTGCCAGCACTACAACCGGTGGGGATGAGCAGTTCTTC. Protein: CASTTTGGDEQFF.

The rearrangement uses TRBV2 and TRBJ2-5; tentative D call: TRBD2 (6 bases). V was shortened by 3 bases and J by 4 bases, with 15 bases between the two germline ends. The CDR3 extends over 15 amino acids. Per the germline V gene, CDR1 is SNHLY and CDR2 is FYNNEI. The CDR3 protein is CASSDWEEIGETQYF. The CDR3 DNA sequence: TGTGCCAGCAGTGACTGGGAGGAGATAGGAGAGACCCAGTACTTC.

The J gene is TRBJ2-2, the V gene TRBV2; D unclear. Germline values: CDR1 SNHLY, CDR2 FYNNEI. The CDR3 contains 13 residues. Deletions cut 10 bases from V and 3 bases from J, with 12 bases between. CDR3 region: CATRKGYTGELFF. CDR3 DNA: TGTGCCACCAGAAAAGGGTACACCGGGGAGCTGTTTTTT. The whole variable domain, remainder taken from reference TRBV2 and TRBJ2-2, is EPEVTQTPSHQVTQMGQEVILRCVPISNHLYFYWYRQILGQKVEFLVSFYNNEISEKSEIFDDQFSVERPDGSNFTLKIRSTKLEDSAMYFCATRKGYTGELFFGEGSRLTVL.

The chain is built from TRBV9 and TRBJ2-3, with TRBD2 identical over 12 bases. V shed 10 bases and J 2 bases; nucleotides not matched to a gene: 14. Germline CDR1 is SGDLS and CDR2 is YYNGEE. The CDR3 runs 17 residues. The CDR3 nucleotides are TGTGCCGGAAGGACTAGCGGGACCTCACCTATCACAGATACGCAGTATTTT. Amino acids: CAGRTSGTSPITDTQYF.

The rearrangement links TRBV12-3 or TRBV12-4 to TRBJ1-6; 10 bases line up with TRBD1. CDR3 length: 16 residues. The junction had 0 bases not matched to a gene; V was cut back by 4 bases and J by 0 bases. The chain's CDR3 is CASSWTGGSYNSPLHF. CDR3 sequence (DNA): TGTGCCAGCAGTTGGACAGGGGGCTCCTATAATTCACCCCTCCACTTT.

This clonotype was recorded at least ten times. The CDR3 DNA sequence: TGTGCCAGCAGCCAAGTTTGGGACGAGCAGTACTTC. Translation gives CASSQVWDEQYF. The V call is TRBV3-1, the J call TRBJ2-7; unclear D gene. CDR1 is LGHDT and CDR2 is YNNKEL in the germline V gene (reference sequence). CDR3 length: 12 residues. Trimming pared 1 base from V and 5 bases from J, leaving 6 bases between.

Written as DNA, the CDR3 is TGTGCCAGCAGCGTATTCAGGGGTTATGGCTACACCTTC. Protein: CASSVFRGYGYTF. The chain combines TRBV9 with TRBJ1-2; the D gene is possibly TRBD1 (6 bases). V lost 1 base to trimming and J lost 5 bases, with 9 bases between them. This CDR3 is built from 13 residues. Germline V gene sequence: CDR1 SGDLS, CDR2 YYNGEE.

This clonotype has just a few counts. The rearrangement joins TRBV6-2 or TRBV6-3 to TRBJ2-3; D possibly corresponds to TRBD1 (7 bases). Trimming shortened V by 7 bases and J by 1 base, and 9 bases separated the two germline ends. The CDR3 contains 13 residues. CDR1 and CDR2 (germline): MNHEY, SVGEGT. CDR3 region: CASTRGGTDTQYF. The CDR3 coding sequence is TGTGCCAGCACCAGGGGGGGCACAGATACGCAGTATTTT.

In its sample, this clonotype was seen many times. This sequence joins TRBV5-1 and TRBJ2-7; 8 bases agree with TRBD1. CDR1 and CDR2 (germline): SGHRS, YFSETQ. The length of the CDR3 is 15 residues. Trimming at V came to 0 bases and at J to 3 bases, leaving 5 bases not matched to a gene. CDR3 coding DNA: TGCGCCAGCAGCTTGGACAGGGGGTATGACTACGAGCAGTACTTC. It translates to CASSLDRGYDYEQYF.

This chain uses TRBV7-9 with TRBJ2-5; D remains ambiguous. Trimming took off 6 bases at V and 3 bases at J, with 11 bases between the two ends. CDR1 is SEHNR and CDR2 is FQNEAQ in the germline V gene (reference sequence). The CDR3 runs 13 residues. The DNA for the CDR3 is TGTGCCAGCAGTTACGGGTCAAAAGAGACCCAGTACTTC. Encoded protein: CASSYGSKETQYF.

This clonotype was seen a single time. This chain joins TRBV7-9 and TRBJ2-2; 11 bases line up with TRBD2. V lost 5 bases and J lost 2; bases outside the gene matches: 4. Germline V gene data show CDR1 as SEHNR and CDR2 as FQNEAQ (reference sequence). The CDR3 sequence is 16 residues long. The CDR3: CASSAGLADNTGELFF. CDR3 DNA sequence: TGTGCCAGCAGCGCGGGACTAGCGGATAACACCGGGGAGCTGTTTTTT.

In this sample, this clonotype turned up a few times. This chain connects TRBV6-2 or TRBV6-3 to TRBJ2-1, with TRBD1 identical over 9 bases. Germline V CDR1 and CDR2: MNHEY, SVGEGT. This CDR3 contains 13 residues. The ends lost 5 bases at V and 9 bases at J; junction bases unmatched: 5. The CDR3 nucleotides read TGTGCCAGCAGTGATACAGGGGGCGGTGAGCAGTTCTTC. This translates into CASSDTGGGEQFF.

In its sample, this clonotype was seen many times. The chain links TRBV30 to TRBJ2-3; TRBD1 aligns across 7 bases. The CDR3 is 13 residues long. CDR1 and CDR2 (germline): GTSNPN, SVGIG (reference sequence). The CDR3 is CAFDRVGTDTQYF. Here the CDR3 DNA reads TGTGCTTTTGACAGGGTGGGTACAGATACGCAGTATTTT.

This clonotype was observed many times. The rearrangement links TRBV5-1 to TRBJ2-1; TRBD1 matches at 7 bases. Germline lookup yields CDR1 SGHRS and CDR2 YFSETQ. The J segment lost 8 bases and the V segment lost 1 base, leaving 9 bases of the junction unmatched. The CDR3 extends over 15 amino acids. CDR3 sequence reads: CASSLMGQTVDEQFF. Here the CDR3 DNA reads TGCGCCAGCAGCTTGATGGGACAGACAGTTGATGAGCAGTTCTTC.

The rearrangement links TRBV15 to TRBJ1-1; 9 nucleotides agree with TRBD1. The junction had 6 bases not matched to a gene; V was cut back by 2 bases and J by 5 bases. This CDR3 region has 15 residues. Germline values: CDR1 LNHNV, CDR2 YYDKDF (reference sequence). CDR3 in DNA: TGTGCCACCAGCAGACTGGGACAGGGTGAGACTGAAGCTTTCTTT. It specifies CATSRLGQGETEAFF.

This clonotype came up many times. The chain recombines TRBV11-2 with TRBJ2-2, with D maybe TRBD2 (6 bases). Germline CDR1 SGHAT, CDR2 FQNNGV. The CDR3 spans 16 residues. Trimming took 5 bases from V and 5 from J, leaving 18 bases between them. CDR3 DNA sequence: TGTGCCAGCAGCCGGTTAGAGGGAGGAACGACCGGGGAGCTGTTTTTT. Amino acid sequence: CASSRLEGGTTGELFF.

This chain connects TRBV19 to TRBJ1-1, with 7 bases lining up with TRBD1. CDR3 length equals 12 residues. V gave up 5 bases and J gave up 10 bases; unmatched junction bases: 7. Germline values: CDR1 LNHDA, CDR2 SQIVND (reference sequence). Here the CDR3 reads CASSPLQGRAFF. The CDR3 DNA reads TGTGCCAGTAGTCCTCTACAGGGGAGAGCTTTCTTT.

Only one count was recorded for this clonotype. The chain carries TRBV20-1 and TRBJ1-1; D is perhaps TRBD1 (5 bases). In germline, CDR1 is DFQATT, CDR2 SNEGSKA (reference sequence). The length of the CDR3 is 14 residues. The ends were cut back, 3 bases at V and 6 bases at J, with 17 bases in the middle. CDR3 protein: CSASGRRGLAEAFF. CDR3 nucleotides: TGCAGTGCTAGTGGGAGGAGGGGTTTGGCTGAAGCTTTCTTT.

The chain has TRBV27 and TRBJ2-1; 10 bases are a match to TRBD2. V was pared by 5 bases and J by 4 bases, with 8 bases of the junction left unmatched. Germline V CDR1 and CDR2: MNHEY, SMNVEV (reference sequence). The CDR3 runs to 16 residues. The CDR3 DNA reads as TGTGCCAGCAGTAGGACTAGCGGACCTTATTACAATGAGCAGTTCTTC. This encodes CASSRTSGPYYNEQFF.

This clonotype was counted between two and nine times. CDR3 sequence (DNA): TGTGCCATCAGTGAGTCAGTTGGGCCGGATACGCAGTATTTT. It translates to CAISESVGPDTQYF. This chain links TRBV10-3 with TRBJ2-3; D is uncertain. CDR3 length: 14 amino acids. The ends were cut back, 0 bases at V and 6 bases at J, with 10 bases in the middle. In germline, CDR1 is ENHRY, CDR2 SYGVKD.

In this sample, this clonotype turned up many times. CDR3 region: CASSQVGLAGAISYEQYF. DNA of the CDR3: TGTGCCAGCAGCCAAGTCGGACTAGCGGGAGCTATCTCCTACGAGCAGTACTTC. The rearrangement uses TRBV3-1 and TRBJ2-7; 13 bases align to TRBD2. Germline V gene data show CDR1 as LGHDT and CDR2 as YNNKEL (reference sequence). The length of the CDR3 is 18 residues. V shed 1 base, J shed 0 bases, and the junction held 6 bases outside the gene matches.

The chain combines TRBV10-3 with TRBJ2-3, with D maybe TRBD1 (5 bases). The germline V gene encodes CDR1 ENHRY and CDR2 SYGVKD. The CDR3 consists of 16 residues. With 2 bases removed from V and 2 bases from J, the gap between germline ends came to 14 bases. The CDR3 DNA reads as TGTGCCATCAGTGAGCTCGGCAGGGCAACCACAGATACGCAGTATTTT. This codes for CAISELGRATTDTQYF.

A note on this clonotype: A read error is possible here, since a much larger clone lies one base away. The genes are TRBV2 and TRBJ2-4, with D possibly matching TRBD2 (6 bases). This CDR3 spans 13 amino acids. V was clipped by 10 bases and J by 13 bases, with 23 bases between them. Germline V gene sequence: CDR1 SNHLY, CDR2 FYNNEI. CDR3 bases: TGTGCCACCGCCGTGGGGCCGGGGGATGAGCAGTACTTC. It codes for CATAVGPGDEQYF.

This clonotype was seen only a few times. The J gene is TRBJ2-5, the V gene TRBV6-2 or TRBV6-3, with D perhaps TRBD2 (6 bases). Trimming cost V 5 bases and J 5 bases, with 15 bases left between them. Germline V gene lookup returns CDR1 MNHEY and CDR2 SVGEGT. The CDR3 spans 14 residues. The CDR3 is CASSAGPLAETQYF. For the CDR3, the DNA is TGTGCCAGCAGTGCGGGACCCCTGGCCGAGACCCAGTACTTC.

This clonotype was observed at least ten times. The chain is built from TRBV11-3 and TRBJ1-1; no definite D call. The CDR3 consists of 11 residues. CDR1 SGHNT and CDR2 YENEEA come from the germline V gene. Trimming stripped 8 bases from V and 0 bases from J, with 4 bases between. CDR3 residues: CASGLNTEAFF. The CDR3 DNA reads TGTGCCAGCGGACTGAACACTGAAGCTTTCTTT.

This clonotype was detected many times. The rearrangement joins TRBV7-3 to TRBJ2-2; tentatively, D is TRBD2 (5 bases). V lost 7 bases and J 7 bases, leaving 16 bases between the germline ends. This CDR3 has 14 residues. Germline V gene sequence: CDR1 SGHTA, CDR2 FQGTGA. The CDR3 DNA sequence: TGTGCCAGCAAGCTTCTGGAGGCCGACGGGGAGCTGTTTTTT. Amino acids: CASKLLEADGELFF.

The chain uses TRBV6-5 and TRBJ2-7; either TRBD1 or TRBD2 may fit D (6 bases each). The CDR3 extends over 15 amino acids. With 0 bases removed from V and 3 bases from J, the gap between germline ends came to 12 bases. Germline CDR1 reads MNHEY; CDR2 reads SVGAGI. This CDR3 reads CASSYSGGRYYEQYF. As DNA, the CDR3 is TGTGCCAGCAGTTACTCTGGGGGGCGCTACTACGAGCAGTACTTC.

The chain employs TRBV28 and TRBJ2-7; D gene unclear. Germline-derived CDR1 and CDR2 are MDHEN and SYDVKM. The ends were cut back, 8 bases at V and 7 bases at J, with 18 bases in the middle. CDR3 length equals 13 residues. The CDR3 DNA is TGTGCCAGCGGGGTCCCGGGTTTGTCGGAGCAGTACTTC. Its translation is CASGVPGLSEQYF.